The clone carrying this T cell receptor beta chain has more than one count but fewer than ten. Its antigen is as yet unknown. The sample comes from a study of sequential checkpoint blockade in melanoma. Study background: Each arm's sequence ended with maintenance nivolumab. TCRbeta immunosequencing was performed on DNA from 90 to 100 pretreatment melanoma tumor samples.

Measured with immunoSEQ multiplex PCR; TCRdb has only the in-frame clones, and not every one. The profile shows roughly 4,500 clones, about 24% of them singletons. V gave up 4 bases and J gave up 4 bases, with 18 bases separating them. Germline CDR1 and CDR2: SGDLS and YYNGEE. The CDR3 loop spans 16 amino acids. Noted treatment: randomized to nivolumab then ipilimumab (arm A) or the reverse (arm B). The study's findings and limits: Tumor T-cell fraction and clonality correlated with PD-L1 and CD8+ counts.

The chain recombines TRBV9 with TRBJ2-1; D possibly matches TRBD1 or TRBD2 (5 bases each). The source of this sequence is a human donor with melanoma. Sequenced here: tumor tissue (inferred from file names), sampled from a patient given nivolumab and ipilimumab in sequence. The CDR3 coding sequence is TGTGCCAGCAGCCTCGGTGTGGGGCGGGTATACAATGAGCAGTTCTTC. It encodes CASSLGVGRVYNEQFF.